This T cell receptor (beta chain) was identified in a study of response to subunit inactivated influenza vaccine. Study-wide results and limits: Few additional T cells are recruited per seasonal influenza vaccination, authors suggested.

The table lists this clonotype with many counts. Its antigen is unknown. The CDR3 runs to 15 residues. Germline CDR1 SEHNR, CDR2 FQNEAQ (reference sequence). J was trimmed by 1 base and V by 2 bases; bases with no gene match: 3. TCRdb ran MiXCR on the RT-PCR reads and lists one entry per CDR3 protein. The table has about 830,000 distinct CDR3 sequences, about a fifth seen once; the top ten hold approximately 11%. Sequences were derived from PBMCs from blood, sampled more than 4 days after vaccination. The rearrangement uses TRBV7-9 and TRBJ2-3, with 7 bases aligning to TRBD1. The TCR originated in a man between 45 and 60 years old who received an inactivated influenza vaccine. The CDR3 DNA is TGTGCCAGCAGCTTATCTAGGGGGCGCACAGATACGCAGTATTTT. Protein sequence: CASSLSRGRTDTQYF.